This T cell receptor (beta chain) appears in the sequencing data of a study of CD8 T cells in ankylosing spondylitis. Study-wide points: CD8+ disease-linked clones were present at relatively low frequencies in blood. The authors reported significant enrichment of disease-linked clones in matched ankylosing spondylitis synovial fluid. Some motif variants were previously reported in reactive arthritis synovial fluid and blood. A TCR beta motif of under ten highly homologous variants appeared characteristic of ankylosing spondylitis blood.

This CDR3 comprises 14 residues. V lost 10 bases and J lost 2, with 16 bases in between. Germline CDR1 ENHRY, CDR2 SYGVKD. Of note for this clonotype: Its matching antigen is unknown.

Quantitative 5'-RACE with molecular barcodes was used to make the TCR beta libraries. TCRdb reprocessed the 5' RACE reads via MiXCR and lists one record per CDR3 protein. Found here are about 750,000 distinct CDR3 sequences, 15% to 20% of them singletons; the top ten hold under 20%. The chain uses TRBV10-3 and TRBJ2-3, with TRBD1 as a possible D gene (6 bases). Source material: blood, either unsorted or a sorted T cell fraction (not recorded which). This sequence was found in a male donor with ankylosing spondylitis. The CDR3 nucleotides are TGTGCCACCCGACAGGAGGTAAACACAGATACGCAGTATTTT. It specifies CATRQEVNTDTQYF.